This T cell receptor (beta chain) emerged from a study of monozygotic twins with inflammatory bowel disease. Findings and caveats of the study: The results supported no single strong signal or clonotype associated with IBD. The study found lower TCRbeta diversity (inverse Simpson) in IBD patients than in healthy co-twins.

About this clonotype itself: Its antigen remains unknown.

Starting material for each TCR library was about 3,200 ng of total RNA. Addition of UMIs with a 6-nucleotide sample barcode was achieved by template switching. No DNA is given; TCRdb re-called the 5' RACE reads and lists each CDR3 protein once. The sample's table shows around 380,000 distinct CDR3 sequences. The germline gives CDR1 SGDLS, CDR2 YYNGEE. The CDR3 spans 14 residues. The sequenced material came from blood. This rearrangement joins TRBV9 to TRBJ2-3. This clonotype originated in a human donor with ulcerative colitis or Crohn's disease, or a healthy co-twin of an affected twin (not recorded which). The CDR3 sequence is CASSVSISTDTQYF.